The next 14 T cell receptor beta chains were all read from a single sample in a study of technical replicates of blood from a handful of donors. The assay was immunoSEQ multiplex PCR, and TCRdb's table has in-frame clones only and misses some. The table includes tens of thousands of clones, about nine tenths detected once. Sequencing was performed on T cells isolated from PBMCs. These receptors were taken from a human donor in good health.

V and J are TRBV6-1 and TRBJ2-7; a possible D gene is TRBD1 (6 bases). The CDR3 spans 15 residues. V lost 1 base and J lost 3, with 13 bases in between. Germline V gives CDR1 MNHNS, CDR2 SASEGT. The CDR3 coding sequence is TGTGCCAGCAGTGAAGTAAACACAGGGCTCTACGAGCAGTACTTC. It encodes CASSEVNTGLYEQYF.

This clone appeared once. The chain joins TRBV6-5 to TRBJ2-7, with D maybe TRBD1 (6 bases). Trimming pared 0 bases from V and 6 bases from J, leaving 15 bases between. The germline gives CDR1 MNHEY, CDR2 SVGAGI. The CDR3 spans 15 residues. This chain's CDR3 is CASSYSSQGLGEQYF. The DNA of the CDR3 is TGTGCCAGCAGTTACTCCTCCCAGGGGTTGGGCGAGCAGTACTTC.

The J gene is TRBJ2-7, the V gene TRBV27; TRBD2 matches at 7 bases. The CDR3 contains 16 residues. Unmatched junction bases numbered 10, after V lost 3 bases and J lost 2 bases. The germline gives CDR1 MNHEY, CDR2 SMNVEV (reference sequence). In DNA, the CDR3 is TGTGCCAGCAGTTTGGGGCTCGGGGGGTACACCTACGAGCAGTACTTC. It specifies CASSLGLGGYTYEQYF.

The CDR3 DNA is TGTGCCAGCAGCCGACTGGGAGCCACAGATACGCAGTATTTT. It codes for CASSRLGATDTQYF. This rearrangement joins TRBV27 to TRBJ2-3; possibly TRBD2 for D (5 bases). The V and J ends lost 6 bases and 2 bases respectively, with 12 bases between them. There are 14 residues in the CDR3. CDR1 is MNHEY, CDR2 SMNVEV, per germline (reference sequence).

CDR3 protein: CSGLKAQGGNTIYF. CDR3 in DNA: TGCAGCGGACTAAAGGCCCAAGGGGGAAACACCATATATTTT. The chain employs TRBV29-1 and TRBJ1-3; D not certain. Deletions cut 7 bases from V and 4 bases from J, with 17 bases between. CDR3 length: 14 residues. Germline V CDR1 and CDR2: SQVTM, ANQGSEA.

The CDR3 spells CASSVLPPSGTGDLGGGYTF. DNA for the CDR3: TGTGCCAGCAGCGTACTCCCACCTTCGGGGACAGGGGATCTAGGTGGTGGCTACACCTTC. V and J are TRBV9 and TRBJ1-2; 10 bases are a match to TRBD1. This CDR3 has 20 residues. Losses at the gene ends were 1 base for V and 7 bases for J; bases not matched to a gene: 22. The germline V gene encodes CDR1 SGDLS and CDR2 YYNGEE.

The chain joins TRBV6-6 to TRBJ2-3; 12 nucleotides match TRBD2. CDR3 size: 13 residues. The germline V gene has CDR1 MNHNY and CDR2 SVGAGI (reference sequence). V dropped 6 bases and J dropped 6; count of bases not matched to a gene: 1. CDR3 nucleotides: TGTGCCAGCAGGACTAGCGGGAGCGATACGCAGTATTTT. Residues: CASRTSGSDTQYF.

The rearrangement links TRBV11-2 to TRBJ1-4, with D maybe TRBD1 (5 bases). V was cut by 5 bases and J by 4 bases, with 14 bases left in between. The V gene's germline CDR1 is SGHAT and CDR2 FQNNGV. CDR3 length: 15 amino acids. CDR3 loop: CASSLLQVYNEKLFF. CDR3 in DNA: TGTGCCAGCAGCCTCTTACAGGTCTATAATGAAAAACTGTTTTTT.

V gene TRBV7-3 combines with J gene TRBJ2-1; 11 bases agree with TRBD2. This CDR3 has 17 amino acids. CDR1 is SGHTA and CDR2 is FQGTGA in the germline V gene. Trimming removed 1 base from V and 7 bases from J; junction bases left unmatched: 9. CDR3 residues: CASSLIAGGNLYNEQFF. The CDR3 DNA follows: TGTGCCAGCAGCTTAATAGCGGGAGGGAATCTATATAATGAGCAGTTCTTC.

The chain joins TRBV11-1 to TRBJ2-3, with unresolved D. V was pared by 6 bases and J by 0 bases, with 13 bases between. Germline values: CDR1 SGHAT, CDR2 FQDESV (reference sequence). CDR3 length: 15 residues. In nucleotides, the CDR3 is TGTGCCAGCAGTCTCCACGAGACTAGCACAGATACGCAGTATTTT. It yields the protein CASSLHETSTDTQYF.

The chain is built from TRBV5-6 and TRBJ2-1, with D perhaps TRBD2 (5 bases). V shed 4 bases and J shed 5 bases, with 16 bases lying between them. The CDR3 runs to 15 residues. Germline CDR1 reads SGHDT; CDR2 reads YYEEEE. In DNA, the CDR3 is TGTGCCAGCAGCCTTGGCGGGTCAAACAACAATGAGCAGTTCTTC. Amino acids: CASSLGGSNNNEQFF.

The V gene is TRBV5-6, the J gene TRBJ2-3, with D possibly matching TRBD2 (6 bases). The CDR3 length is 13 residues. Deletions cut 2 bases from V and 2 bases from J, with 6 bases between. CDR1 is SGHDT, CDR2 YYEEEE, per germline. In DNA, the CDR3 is TGTGCCAGCAGCTTACTAGCCACAGATACGCAGTATTTT. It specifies CASSLLATDTQYF.

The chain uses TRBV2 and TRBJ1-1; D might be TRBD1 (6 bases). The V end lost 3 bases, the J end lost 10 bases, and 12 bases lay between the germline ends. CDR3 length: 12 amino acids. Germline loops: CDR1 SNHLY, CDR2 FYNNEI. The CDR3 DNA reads TGTGCCAGCAGTGAGGATACAGGGTCAGCTTTCTTT. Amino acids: CASSEDTGSAFF.

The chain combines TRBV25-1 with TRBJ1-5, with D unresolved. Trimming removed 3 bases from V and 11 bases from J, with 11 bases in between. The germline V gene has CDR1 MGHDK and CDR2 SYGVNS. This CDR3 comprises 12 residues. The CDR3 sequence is CASSDSGGAQHF. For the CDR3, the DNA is TGTGCCAGCAGTGATTCCGGCGGGGCCCAGCATTTT.